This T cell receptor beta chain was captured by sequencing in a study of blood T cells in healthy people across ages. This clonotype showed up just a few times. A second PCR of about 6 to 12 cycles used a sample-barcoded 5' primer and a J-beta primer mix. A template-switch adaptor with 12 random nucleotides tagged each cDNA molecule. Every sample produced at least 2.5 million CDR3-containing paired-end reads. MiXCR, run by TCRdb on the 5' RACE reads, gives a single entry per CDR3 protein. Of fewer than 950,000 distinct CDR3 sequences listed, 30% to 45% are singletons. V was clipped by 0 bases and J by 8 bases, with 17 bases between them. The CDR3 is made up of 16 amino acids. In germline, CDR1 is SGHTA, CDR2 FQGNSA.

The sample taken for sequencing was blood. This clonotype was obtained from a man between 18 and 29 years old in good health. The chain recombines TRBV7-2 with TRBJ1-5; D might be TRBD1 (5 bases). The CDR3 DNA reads TGTGCCAGCAGCTTAGCGGTGGCAGGGCCTATTGAGCCCCAGCATTTT. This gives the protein CASSLAVAGPIEPQHF.